Presented here are 26 T cell receptor beta chains from one specimen sequenced in a study of shared T cell receptors in the human thymus. The assay was immunoSEQ multiplex PCR, and TCRdb's table has in-frame clones only and misses some. The sample gives hundreds of thousands of clones, 85% to 95% of which show up once; approximately 0.02% is in the top ten. Material: thymocytes. The receptors originated from a human donor.

This sequence joins TRBV21-1 and TRBJ1-2; no DNA check was done on the table's D call, TRBD1. TRBV21-1 is a pseudogene segment. This CDR3 spans 17 amino acids. The CDR3 loop reads CASPPPYRLPTTYGYTF. CDR3 nucleotide sequence: TGTGCCAGCCCACCCCCTTACAGGCTACCAACGACATATGGCTACACCTTC.

The V gene is TRBV7-9, the J gene TRBJ2-1, with TRBD1 matching 8 bases. From germline, CDR1 is SEHNR and CDR2 FQNEAQ (reference sequence). Germline trimming cut 0 bases from V and 0 bases from J; bases unmatched to any gene: 7. The CDR3 extends over 18 amino acids. The CDR3 DNA sequence: TGTGCCAGCAGCTTAGCCACTTTCAGGGGGCACTCCTACAATGAGCAGTTCTTC. Translated: CASSLATFRGHSYNEQFF.

The chain is built from TRBV10-3 and TRBJ2-7; 12 bases are shared with TRBD2. V gave up 3 bases and J gave up 5 bases; unmatched junction bases: 5. The CDR3 is 15 amino acids. CDR1 ENHRY and CDR2 SYGVKD come from the germline V gene. In DNA form, the CDR3 reads TGTGCCATCAGTGACATACTAGCGGGAGGCCACGAGCAGTACTTC. This gives the protein CAISDILAGGHEQYF.

The rearrangement links TRBV27 to TRBJ1-5, with D maybe TRBD1 (5 bases). This CDR3 has 18 residues. The ends were cut back, 4 bases at V and 1 base at J, with 20 bases in the middle. From germline, CDR1 is MNHEY and CDR2 SMNVEV (reference sequence). In DNA, the CDR3 is TGTGCCAGCAGTTCACGCCCCGAGGGGAGCGGGAGCAATCAGCCCCAGCATTTT. Protein sequence: CASSSRPEGSGSNQPQHF.

V and J are TRBV7-9 and TRBJ2-7; weak D call: TRBD1 (5 bases). Germline values: CDR1 SEHNR, CDR2 FQNEAQ (reference sequence). V was pared by 5 bases and J by 2 bases, with 13 bases between. CDR3 length: 14 amino acids. The CDR3 region is CASSPRQLTYEQYF. In nucleotides, the CDR3 is TGTGCCAGCAGCCCACGACAGTTAACCTACGAGCAGTACTTC. The full variable domain, in which reference TRBV7-9 and TRBJ2-7 provide the parts outside the CDR3, is DTGVSQNPRHKITKRGQNVTFRCDPISEHNRLYWYRQTLGQGPEFLTYFQNEAQLEKSRLLSDRFSAERPKGSFSTLEIQRTEQGDSAMYLCASSPRQLTYEQYFGPGTRLTVT.

V usage is TRBV28 and J usage is TRBJ2-7; tentatively, D is TRBD1 or TRBD2 (5 bases each). Per the germline V gene, CDR1 is MDHEN and CDR2 is SYDVKM. The CDR3 covers 14 residues. Trimming took 4 bases from V and 9 from J, leaving 19 bases between them. The CDR3 DNA is TGTGCCAGCAGTTATGCACGCAGGGATGGGGGGCAGTACTTC. Translated, it gives CASSYARRDGGQYF. Filled out from reference TRBV28 and TRBJ2-7, the complete variable domain reads DVKVTQSSRYLVKRTGEKVFLECVQDMDHENMFWYRQDPGLGLRLIYFSYDVKMKEKGDIPEGYSVSREKKERFSLILESASTNQTSMYLCASSYARRDGGQYFGPGTRLTVT.

The gene calls are TRBV11-2 and TRBJ2-3, with D possibly matching TRBD2 (5 bases). Germline V gives CDR1 SGHAT, CDR2 FQNNGV. Trimming took 11 bases from V and 3 from J, leaving 15 bases between them. This CDR3 contains 13 residues. The CDR3 loop is CALGREGTDTQYF. The CDR3 DNA reads TGTGCCCTAGGTCGGGAAGGGACAGATACGCAGTATTTT.

The genes are TRBV2 and TRBJ2-5; 7 bases match TRBD1. The CDR3 length is 13 residues. Germline V gives CDR1 SNHLY, CDR2 FYNNEI. J was trimmed by 2 bases and V by 6 bases; bases with no gene match: 3. The CDR3, as DNA: TGTGCCAGCAGGGACAGGAGACAAGAGACCCAGTACTTC. This codes for CASRDRRQETQYF. The entire variable domain, with the rest obtained from reference TRBV2 and TRBJ2-5, is as follows: EPEVTQTPSHQVTQMGQEVILRCVPISNHLYFYWYRQILGQKVEFLVSFYNNEISEKSEIFDDQFSVERPDGSNFTLKIRSTKLEDSAMYFCASRDRRQETQYFGPGTRLLVL.

The chain is built from TRBV19 and TRBJ1-1; 8 bases map to TRBD1. The CDR3 sequence is 16 residues long. Germline CDR1 LNHDA, CDR2 SQIVND (reference sequence). V was clipped by 5 bases and J by 4 bases; unmatched bases: 12. This CDR3 is CASSAQTGVRSTEAFF. The CDR3 DNA reads TGTGCCAGTAGTGCCCAGACAGGGGTTCGGAGCACTGAAGCTTTCTTT.

This chain uses TRBV19 with TRBJ2-7; the match to TRBD1 covers 8 bases. Trimming took 3 bases from V and 7 from J; bases not matched to a gene: 8. CDR3 length: 14 amino acids. Germline-derived CDR1 and CDR2 are LNHDA and SQIVND (reference sequence). The DNA of the CDR3 is TGTGCCAGTAGTATCCGGGACAGGTTCTGGGAGCAGTACTTC. Translation: CASSIRDRFWEQYF. Using reference TRBV19 and TRBJ2-7 for the parts outside the CDR3, the full variable domain is DGGITQSPKYLFRKEGQNVTLSCEQNLNHDAMYWYRQDPGQGLRLIYYSQIVNDFQKGDIAEGYSVSREKKESFPLTVTSAQKNPTAFYLCASSIRDRFWEQYFGPGTRLTVT.

The CDR3 bases are TGTGCCAGCAACCACCATGGGGGGGAATTTGACAATCAGCCCCAGCATTTT. Translated: CASNHHGGEFDNQPQHF. The J gene is TRBJ1-5, the V gene TRBV7-2; D might be TRBD1 (5 bases). The CDR3 runs 17 residues. Germline V gene data show CDR1 as SGHTA and CDR2 as FQGNSA. The ends were cut back, 7 bases at V and 3 bases at J, with 22 bases in the middle.

The chain couples TRBV11-2 to TRBJ2-6, with D unresolved. Trimming removed 1 base at V and 1 base at J, with 14 bases between. CDR1 and CDR2 from the germline V gene are SGHAT and FQNNGV. The CDR3 runs to 18 residues. For the CDR3, the DNA is TGTGCCAGCAGCTTAGCCCCCAGGACGATTTCTGGGGCCAACGTCCTGACTTTC. Its translation is CASSLAPRTISGANVLTF.

This chain uses TRBV28 with TRBJ2-7, with 9 bases lining up with TRBD2. CDR1 is MDHEN and CDR2 is SYDVKM in the germline V gene. With 6 bases clipped from V and 1 base from J, the junction kept 1 base outside the gene matches. The CDR3 totals 13 residues. The CDR3 DNA reads TGTGCCAGCAGCCTAGCGGGGTCCTACGAGCAGTACTTC. This sequence encodes CASSLAGSYEQYF.

This clone has only a few counts. Other DNA sequences in this sample translate to the same CDR3. The chain joins TRBV28 to TRBJ2-3, with a tentative D call TRBD1 (5 bases). Looked up from germline, CDR1 is MDHEN and CDR2 is SYDVKM. With 2 bases removed from V and 0 bases from J, the gap between germline ends came to 6 bases. This CDR3 region has 14 residues. The CDR3 DNA reads as TGTGCCAGCAGTTTAGCAGGGAGCACAGATACGCAGTATTTT. Amino acids: CASSLAGSTDTQYF.

This rearrangement joins TRBV6-5 to TRBJ2-3, with TRBD1 identical over 7 bases. Germline CDR1 reads MNHEY; CDR2 reads SVGAGI. V lost 2 bases and J lost 5; bases outside the gene matches: 1. The CDR3 is 13 residues long. CDR3 sequence reads: CASSYHRGDTQYF. The CDR3 DNA sequence: TGTGCCAGCAGTTACCACAGGGGAGATACGCAGTATTTT.

The CDR3 protein is CASSPEQGQGINEQYF. CDR3 nucleotide sequence: TGCGCCAGCAGCCCTGAACAGGGACAGGGTATTAACGAGCAGTACTTC. The rearrangement uses TRBV5-1 and TRBJ2-7, with 9 bases matching TRBD1. Trimming at V came to 4 bases and at J to 5 bases, leaving 13 bases not matched to a gene. This CDR3 spans 16 amino acids. The V gene's germline CDR1 is SGHRS and CDR2 YFSETQ.

J is TRBJ2-2 and V is TRBV28, with D unresolved. The V end was cut by 6 bases, the J end by 1 base, with 21 bases between. The CDR3 runs 18 residues. Per germline, CDR1 MDHEN and CDR2 SYDVKM. The CDR3 coding sequence is TGTGCCAGCAGGATAGAAGACGCTTCCGGGCAGAACACCGGGGAGCTGTTTTTT. Its translation is CASRIEDASGQNTGELFF.

The chain has TRBV15 and TRBJ2-3, with TRBD1 identical over 8 bases. V gave up 3 bases and J gave up 5 bases; unmatched junction bases: 13. CDR3 length equals 17 residues. From germline, CDR1 is LNHNV and CDR2 YYDKDF (reference sequence). The CDR3 protein is CATSSNRGVGSGDTQYF. CDR3 bases: TGTGCCACCAGCAGCAACAGGGGGGTGGGATCGGGAGATACGCAGTATTTT.

This clone has a single count. In nucleotides, the CDR3 is TGTGCCAGCAGTGAACATCACCAGCCCCAGCATTTT. This translates into CASSEHHQPQHF. The chain employs TRBV25-1 and TRBJ1-5; D call uncertain. V lost 2 bases and J lost 7, with 6 bases in between. The length of the CDR3 is 12 residues. CDR1 is MGHDK, CDR2 SYGVNS, per germline.

The chain is built from TRBV4-1 and TRBJ2-1; a weak D match, TRBD2 (5 bases). The CDR3 totals 16 residues. Looked up from germline, CDR1 is MGHRA and CDR2 is YSYEKL. Trimming took off 1 base at V and 4 bases at J, with 14 bases between the two ends. The CDR3 loop reads CASSQVRGRLYNEQFF. Written as DNA, the CDR3 is TGCGCCAGCAGCCAAGTGCGAGGGCGTCTTTACAATGAGCAGTTCTTC.

The chain has TRBV18 and TRBJ2-7, with 13 bases lining up with TRBD2. The ends lost 3 bases at V and 3 bases at J; junction bases unmatched: 8. Germline-derived CDR1 and CDR2 are KGHSH and LQKENI. There are 17 residues in the CDR3. CDR3 region: CASSPGLGTSGDYEQYF. The CDR3 region has the DNA TGTGCCAGCTCACCTGGGCTCGGGACTAGCGGGGACTACGAGCAGTACTTC.

The V call is TRBV4-1, the J call TRBJ2-7; 12 bases agree with TRBD2. The CDR3 length is 19 residues. Losses at the gene ends were 0 bases for V and 5 bases for J; bases not matched to a gene: 14. Germline CDR1 MGHRA, CDR2 YSYEKL. The CDR3 DNA sequence: TGCGCCAGCAGCCAAGAAGGGGGACTAGCGGGCCCTCAGGGCCACGAGCAGTACTTC. Translated: CASSQEGGLAGPQGHEQYF.

The V and J genes are TRBV27 and TRBJ2-6, with D maybe TRBD1 (6 bases). V gave up 4 bases and J gave up 2 bases, with 9 bases separating them. Per germline, CDR1 MNHEY and CDR2 SMNVEV (reference sequence). CDR3 length: 15 amino acids. CDR3 sequence reads: CASSWYRAGANVLTF. CDR3 bases: TGTGCCAGCAGTTGGTACAGGGCTGGGGCCAACGTCCTGACTTTC.

This chain connects TRBV27 to TRBJ2-2, with a weak D call TRBD1 (5 bases). The CDR3 spans 15 residues. Between the trimmed V and J ends, which lost 7 bases and 0 bases, there was a span of 12 bases. Germline CDR1 MNHEY, CDR2 SMNVEV (reference sequence). The CDR3 nucleotides are TGTGCCAGCAAAATGCGACAGACGAACACCGGGGAGCTGTTTTTT. Encoded protein: CASKMRQTNTGELFF.

The chain links TRBV7-3 to TRBJ2-5; 9 nucleotides line up with TRBD2. J lost 1 base, V lost 0 bases, and 12 bases had no gene match. CDR3 length equals 19 residues. Germline assignment: CDR1 SGHTA and CDR2 FQGTGA. This CDR3 is CASSLTTSGGRGSQETQYF. CDR3 in DNA: TGTGCCAGCAGCTTAACAACATCCGGCGGGAGGGGATCCCAAGAGACCCAGTACTTC. The complete variable domain, with remaining parts taken from reference TRBV7-3 and TRBJ2-5, reads GAGVSQTPSNKVTEKGKYVELRCDPISGHTALYWYRQSLGQGPEFLIYFQGTGAADDSGLPNDRFFAVRPEGSVSTLKIQRTERGDSAVYLCASSLTTSGGRGSQETQYFGPGTRLLVL.

V is TRBV4-2 and J is TRBJ2-1; 10 bases map to TRBD2. The ends lost 3 bases at V and 2 bases at J; junction bases unmatched: 10. This CDR3 has 18 residues. Germline V gene lookup returns CDR1 LGHNA and CDR2 YNFKEQ. The CDR3 DNA reads TGTGCCAGCAGCCACGACCCATCTAGCGGGAGAACCTACAATGAGCAGTTCTTC. It encodes CASSHDPSSGRTYNEQFF.